The rows below give T cell receptor beta chains drawn from one sample of a study of blood T cell repertoires in COVID-19. Here immunoSEQ multiplex PCR was the method, and the copy in TCRdb shows in-frame clones only, minus some. The table shows 50,000 or so clones, with approximately 83% occurring only once. Input material: peripheral blood. These receptors all stem from a man aged 40-49 years with acute or convalescent COVID-19. Each CDR3 is given with its conserved first and last residue. A D gene is named only where the DNA matches it firmly. Expanded clones get a size class; other rows say once, few or many, or leave the size out.

>TRBV5-6|TRBJ1-5|.|15|TRBD1
TGTGCCAGCAGCAGGGGGACAGGGTCCGATCAGCCCCAGCATTTT
CASSRGTGSDQPQHF
>TRBV7-9|TRBJ2-3|.|14|.
TGTGCCAGCAGGCGAGGGGGAAATGCAGATACGCAGTATTTT
CASRRGGNADTQYF
>TRBV11-2|TRBJ1-1|.|15|TRBD1
TGTGCCAGCATCCCCGGATGGGGACAGGGCACTGAAGCTTTCTTT
CASIPGWGQGTEAFF
>TRBV24-1|TRBJ2-3|few|15|.
TGTGCCACCAGTCAATCGGAGGGCCGGGCAGATACGCAGTATTTT
CATSQSEGRADTQYF
>TRBV14|TRBJ1-5|.|13|.
TGTGCCAGCAGCCAAGGGAGGGATCAGCCCCAGCATTTT
CASSQGRDQPQHF
>TRBV3-1/TRBV3-2|TRBJ1-4|.|16|TRBD1
TGTGCCAGCAGCCGCAGACAGGGGAGTTCAGGTGAAAAACTGTTTTTT
CASSRRQGSSGEKLFF
>TRBV7-2|TRBJ1-2|.|14|TRBD1
TGTGCCAGCAGCCAAACAGGGGCTAACTATGGCTACACCTTC
CASSQTGANYGYTF
>TRBV9|TRBJ2-5|few|16|TRBD2
TGTGCCAGCAGACCTCATGGGGGAGGGAGAGAAGAGACCCAGTACTTC
CASRPHGGGREETQYF
>TRBV29-1|TRBJ2-5|.|14|.
TGCAGCGCCGGTCGTACAGCCGGTCTAGAGACCCAGTACTTC
CSAGRTAGLETQYF
>TRBV28|TRBJ1-1|.|16|TRBD1
TGTGCCAGCAGTTTACCGGGACAGGGGCAGAACACTGAAGCTTTCTTT
CASSLPGQGQNTEAFF
>TRBV6-1|TRBJ1-2|.|14|TRBD1
TGTGCCAGCAGTGAAGACGGGACAGGGATAGGCTACACCTTC
CASSEDGTGIGYTF
>TRBV18|TRBJ1-3|.|15|.
TGTGCCAGCTCACCGCCGGGAGGGCCTGGAAACACCATATATTTT
CASSPPGGPGNTIYF
>TRBV29-1|TRBJ2-1|.|14|TRBD1
TGCAGCGTAGTCGACAGGGGGCGGAAAAATGAGCAGTTCTTC
CSVVDRGRKNEQFF
>TRBV10-1|TRBJ2-3|.|16|TRBD2
TGCGCCAGCAGTGAGCCAGCGGGAGGGCCCCCAGATACGCAGTATTTT
CASSEPAGGPPDTQYF
>TRBV7-8|TRBJ1-5|.|15|.
TGTGCCAGCAGCCGCACAGGGACGGGAGGCCAGCCCCAGCATTTT
CASSRTGTGGQPQHF
>TRBV24-1|TRBJ2-3|.|13|.
TGTGCCACCCGGGGGGCGCAGGCAGATACGCAGTATTTT
CATRGAQADTQYF
>TRBV7-9|TRBJ2-3|once|18|TRBD2
TGTGCCAGCAGCTTAGGGGATATTAGCGGGGCCATCACAGATACGCAGTATTTT
CASSLGDISGAITDTQYF
>TRBV10-3|TRBJ2-5|few|12|.
TGTGCCACCACGCGGGATTTGGGGACCCAGTACTTC
CATTRDLGTQYF
>TRBV18|TRBJ2-7|.|15|.
TGTGCCAGCTCACTGGACCAGGGGAAGAACTACGAGCAGTACTTC
CASSLDQGKNYEQYF
>TRBV4-2|TRBJ1-1|few|13|.
TGTGCCAGCAGCCAAGGGGGCCGCACTGAAGCTTTCTTT
CASSQGGRTEAFF
>TRBV5-1|TRBJ2-7|.|14|TRBD1
TGCGCCAGCAGCACGGGACAGGGAAGGTACGAGCAGTACTTC
CASSTGQGRYEQYF
>TRBV24-1|TRBJ2-7|once|16|TRBD1
TGTGCCACCAGTGACAGGGACAGGGAGGGGCGCTACGAGCAGTACTTC
CATSDRDREGRYEQYF
>TRBV6-2/TRBV6-3|TRBJ1-4|.|15|TRBD1
TGTGCCAGCAGCTCGGCCGGGACAGGGGTCGAAAAACTGTTTTTT
CASSSAGTGVEKLFF
>TRBV4-1|TRBJ2-7|.|16|TRBD2
TGCGCCAGCAGCAAAAACGCCCTAGCGGGGGACTACGAGCAGTACTTC
CASSKNALAGDYEQYF
>TRBV27|TRBJ1-1|.|16|.
TGTGCCAGCCACCCCGGGACTCAAGTTCAGAACACTGAAGCTTTCTTT
CASHPGTQVQNTEAFF
>TRBV3-1/TRBV3-2|TRBJ2-7|.|15|.
TGTGCCAGCAGCCAAGATCTTAGCGTCTCCTACGAGCAGTACTTC
CASSQDLSVSYEQYF
>TRBV5-1|TRBJ1-2|.|15|TRBD1
TGCGCCAGCAGCTTGTCTGCAGGGGGGAACTATGGCTACACCTTC
CASSLSAGGNYGYTF
>TRBV19|TRBJ1-5|.|13|.
TGTGCCAGTAGTCAAAGTGCGGGGCTGCCCCAGCATTTT
CASSQSAGLPQHF
>TRBV6-1|TRBJ1-5|.|15|.
TGTGCCAGCAGTGAAGTACAGGAATCACCTGGGCCCCAGCATTTT
CASSEVQESPGPQHF
>TRBV12-3/TRBV12-4|TRBJ2-5|.|13|.
TGTGCCAGCAGTTTGCGTCGGCAAGAGACCCAGTACTTC
CASSLRRQETQYF
>TRBV5-4|TRBJ1-1|.|11|.
TGTGCCAGCAGCCTCCGTACTGAAGCTTTCTTT
CASSLRTEAFF
>TRBV7-9|TRBJ1-1|.|12|.
TGTGCCAGCAGCTCCGCGGGCACTGAAGCTTTCTTT
CASSSAGTEAFF
>TRBV7-7|TRBJ2-2|.|16|.
TGTGCCAGCAGCTTAGAAAGTGTAGTGCTAGGCGGGGAGCTGTTTTTT
CASSLESVVLGGELFF
>TRBV19|TRBJ2-5|.|13|TRBD1
TGTGCCACCTCGGACAGGGTAGGAGAGACCCAGTACTTC
CATSDRVGETQYF
>TRBV15|TRBJ2-3|.|15|TRBD2
TGTGCCACCAGCAGAGATGAGCGGGGAACAGATACGCAGTATTTT
CATSRDERGTDTQYF
>TRBV18|TRBJ2-5|.|14|.
TGTGCCAGCTCACCAAGGGCAGGGGAAGGGACCCAGTACTTC
CASSPRAGEGTQYF
>TRBV2|TRBJ1-4|.|13|.
TGTGCCAGCAGTGACAGGGGAATTGAAAAACTGTTTTTT
CASSDRGIEKLFF
>TRBV19|TRBJ1-5|.|13|TRBD1
TGTGCCAGTAGTATCATGACAGGGAATTCCCAGCATTTT
CASSIMTGNSQHF
>TRBV7-9|TRBJ1-3|.|14|.
TGTGCCAGCAGCCCGGACATGGCCGGAAACACCATATATTTT
CASSPDMAGNTIYF
>TRBV30|TRBJ2-1|.|13|TRBD2
TGTGCCTGGATGGCTAGCGGGGTCAATGAGCAGTTCTTC
CAWMASGVNEQFF
>TRBV30|TRBJ1-2|.|13|.
TGTGCCTGGAGTAGCGGACGGAAATATGGCTACACCTTC
CAWSSGRKYGYTF
>TRBV7-9|TRBJ1-2|medium-sized|16|.
TGTGCCAGCAGCCATTCCGACCGGGTCGCTGTAGGTGGCTACACCTTC
CASSHSDRVAVGGYTF
>TRBV5-6|TRBJ1-1|once|12|.
TGTGCCAGCTTTTCAGGGAACACTGAAGCTTTCTTT
CASFSGNTEAFF
>TRBV5-3|TRBJ1-5|.|11|.
TGTGCCAGCGAGACTTGTCAGCCCCAGCATTTT
CASETCQPQHF
>TRBV24-1|TRBJ1-1|.|11|.
TGTGCCACCAGTATTGCGGGGACGGCTTTCTTT
CATSIAGTAFF
>TRBV30|TRBJ1-3|.|13|.
TGTGCCTGGAGTTGGGGGGGTGGAAACACCATATATTTT
CAWSWGGGNTIYF
>TRBV5-1|TRBJ2-3|.|15|TRBD1
TGCGCCAGCAGCTCTGAGGGACAGCCCACAGATACGCAGTATTTT
CASSSEGQPTDTQYF
>TRBV5-6|TRBJ2-5|.|15|.
TGTGCCAGCAGCTTGGTGGGGGGAAACCAAGAGACCCAGTACTTC
CASSLVGGNQETQYF
>TRBV7-2|TRBJ1-6|.|17|.
TGTGCCAGCAGCTTAGCCGCACAGGGCGGCTATAATTCACCCCTCCACTTT
CASSLAAQGGYNSPLHF
>TRBV6-5|TRBJ1-6|.|14|.
TGTGCCAGCGGCAGGGGTTATCTGGGTTCACCCCTCCACTTT
CASGRGYLGSPLHF